This T cell receptor beta chain was obtained from a study of blood T cell repertoires in COVID-19. Study context: The United States, Italy and Spain provided the acute and convalescent COVID-19 samples. PBMCs, B-cell-depleted T cells, or T cells provided the cDNA or gDNA that made up the material.

The V gene lost 4 bases and the J gene lost 3 bases, with 15 bases spanning the gap. The CDR3 runs to 16 residues. Germline V lookup: CDR1 MGHRA, CDR2 YSYEKL. This clone has more than one count but fewer than ten. Original data processing: Reference gene primer amplification gave estimated nucleated cell counts. TCRdb's table, derived via immunoSEQ multiplex PCR, lists solely in-frame clones and lacks some. That table is the source of V, J and clone size, and D and trimming were worked out from the DNA. The repertoire includes about 360,000 clones, around 84% of them detected once, and 2.5% to 3.5% sits in the top ten.

The chain is built from TRBV4-1 and TRBJ1-4; D is undetermined. This clonotype originated in a human donor in a cohort sampled during active COVID-19. Sequencing was carried out using peripheral blood. CDR3 residues: CASSPPYRRANEKLFF. CDR3 sequence (DNA): TGCGCCAGCAGCCCCCCTTATAGGAGAGCTAATGAAAAACTGTTTTTT.